These 14 T cell receptor beta chains were sequenced from one sample in a study of regulatory T cells in long-lasting Graves disease. Combining iRepertoire HTBI primers with Arm-PCR of CDR3 regions, the authors built TCR beta libraries. In TCRdb, the multiplex PCR reads were re-called with MiXCR into one record per CDR3 protein. The data hold about 430,000 distinct CDR3 sequences, with about 21% observed a single time. Time point of the sample: persistent/refractory GD, antithyroid drugs over 5 years with positive TRAb. Following extraction of RNA from PBMCs, that RNA was used to make the TCR library. The sequencing used peripheral blood mononuclear cells (PBMCs), collected when the disease was refractory, from a patient treated with antithyroid drugs. The receptors come from a female donor with Graves disease.

This clonotype was found many times. The chain joins TRBV28 to TRBJ1-2; perhaps TRBD1 as D (6 bases). Per the germline V gene, CDR1 is MDHEN and CDR2 is SYDVKM. CDR3 length equals 14 residues. With 5 bases removed from V and 0 bases from J, the gap between germline ends came to 10 bases. DNA for the CDR3: TGTGCCAGCAGTCGGGGGCGAGCTAACTATGGCTACACCTTC. This encodes CASSRGRANYGYTF.

This chain uses TRBV7-9 with TRBJ1-1, with D tentatively TRBD1 (5 bases). The CDR3 extends over 17 amino acids. Germline values: CDR1 SEHNR, CDR2 FQNEAQ (reference sequence). The V end lost 5 bases, the J end lost 1 base, and 20 bases lay between the germline ends. CDR3 loop: CASSPRQSINPNTEAFF. CDR3 nucleotide sequence: TGTGCCAGCAGCCCCCGACAGAGCATTAACCCGAACACTGAAGCTTTCTTT.

The gene calls are TRBV19 and TRBJ1-1; TRBD1 might be the D (5 bases). The CDR3 is 15 amino acids. V shed 9 bases and J shed 3 bases, with 20 bases lying between them. Per the germline V gene, CDR1 is LNHDA and CDR2 is SQIVND (reference sequence). CDR3 residues: CASSPWGDGDTEAFF. The CDR3 DNA sequence: TGTGCCAGCTCCCCATGGGGGGACGGAGACACTGAAGCTTTCTTT.

This clonotype was counted a few times. The chain combines TRBV5-1 with TRBJ2-7; no definite D call. This CDR3 comprises 14 residues. The germline CDR1 and CDR2 sequences are SGHRS and YFSETQ. V lost 4 bases to trimming and J lost 5 bases, with 16 bases between them. In DNA, the CDR3 is TGCGCCAGCAGCCAATGGGGTAGTGGTGACGAGCAGTACTTC. This translates into CASSQWGSGDEQYF. The full variable domain, completed using reference TRBV5-1 and TRBJ2-7, is KAGVTQTPRYLIKTRGQQVTLSCSPISGHRSVSWYQQTPGQGLQFLFEYFSETQRNKGNFPGRFSGRQFSNSRSEMNVSTLELGDSALYLCASSQWGSGDEQYFGPGTRLTVT.

Ten or more counts support this clonotype. The chain joins TRBV28 to TRBJ2-5, with 7 bases identical to TRBD1. Germline values: CDR1 MDHEN, CDR2 SYDVKM. The CDR3 consists of 15 residues. J was trimmed by 3 bases and V by 3 bases; bases with no gene match: 7. The CDR3 sequence is CASSFSGTAKETQYF. The CDR3 DNA reads TGTGCCAGCAGTTTTTCGGGGACAGCCAAAGAGACCCAGTACTTC.

In this sample, this clonotype turned up a few times. The V call is TRBV7-9, the J call TRBJ2-2; D is undetermined. This CDR3 is built from 17 residues. V lost 5 bases, J lost 5 bases, and 21 bases lay in between. Germline CDR1 is SEHNR and CDR2 is FQNEAQ (reference sequence). CDR3 bases: TGTGCCAGCAGCCCCGCTATCGTTGGGGTGGGAACCGGGGAGCTGTTTTTT. Amino acid sequence: CASSPAIVGVGTGELFF.

This clonotype was observed a few times. In nucleotides, the CDR3 is TGTGCCAGCAGTTACAGGGCTGGAAACACCATATATTTT. Amino acids: CASSYRAGNTIYF. The chain carries TRBV28 and TRBJ1-3; a possible D gene is TRBD1 (6 bases). The CDR3 loop spans 13 amino acids. The germline V gene has CDR1 MDHEN and CDR2 SYDVKM. V lost 4 bases to trimming and J lost 2 bases, with 6 bases between them.

This clonotype was counted many times. J is TRBJ2-2 and V is TRBV2, with TRBD2 as a possible D gene (5 bases). The CDR3 is 14 residues long. V lost 8 bases and J lost 4, with 14 bases in between. Germline V lookup: CDR1 SNHLY, CDR2 FYNNEI. The CDR3 sequence: CASRLAEGTGELFF. The CDR3 DNA sequence: TGTGCCAGCCGACTGGCCGAGGGCACCGGGGAGCTGTTTTTT. Variable domain in full (rest from reference TRBV2 and TRBJ2-2): EPEVTQTPSHQVTQMGQEVILRCVPISNHLYFYWYRQILGQKVEFLVSFYNNEISEKSEIFDDQFSVERPDGSNFTLKIRSTKLEDSAMYFCASRLAEGTGELFFGEGSRLTVL.

This clonotype has ten or more counts. The V call is TRBV20-1, the J call TRBJ1-4; D is undetermined. CDR1 and CDR2 from the germline V gene are DFQATT and SNEGSKA (reference sequence). The CDR3 totals 15 residues. Trimming shortened V by 0 bases and J by 8 bases, and 16 bases separated the two germline ends. This CDR3 is CSARDPVGVGEKLFF. The CDR3 nucleotides are TGCAGTGCTAGAGATCCCGTTGGGGTCGGGGAAAAACTGTTTTTT.

This clonotype was seen more than once but under ten times. The CDR3 loop reads CASSLQRTYEQYF. Written as DNA, the CDR3 is TGTGCCAGCAGTTTACAGAGGACCTACGAGCAGTACTTC. The chain carries TRBV12-3 or TRBV12-4 and TRBJ2-7; D is unresolved. Trimming removed 2 bases at V and 2 bases at J, with 7 bases between. The CDR3 has 13 residues.

This clonotype has ten or more counts. The chain combines TRBV2 with TRBJ1-1; no definite D call. With 4 bases removed from V and 8 bases from J, the gap between germline ends came to 8 bases. The CDR3 covers 11 residues. CDR1 and CDR2 (germline): SNHLY, FYNNEI. CDR3 amino acids: CASSVLTEAFF. For the CDR3, the DNA is TGTGCCAGCAGTGTCTTGACGGAAGCTTTCTTT.

This clonotype has only a few counts. The chain employs TRBV4-1 and TRBJ2-7, with D maybe TRBD2 (6 bases). Germline CDR1 MGHRA, CDR2 YSYEKL. V lost 0 bases to trimming and J lost 4 bases, with 13 bases between them. The CDR3 loop spans 15 amino acids. DNA for the CDR3: TGCGCCAGCAGCCAAGATTCCGGGAGAGGTTACGAGCAGTACTTC. Translation: CASSQDSGRGYEQYF.

There are a few counts of this clonotype. V and J are TRBV27 and TRBJ2-7; no firm D call. The CDR3 totals 14 residues. Trimming stripped 5 bases from V and 2 bases from J, with 13 bases between. Germline assignment: CDR1 MNHEY and CDR2 SMNVEV (reference sequence). For the CDR3, the DNA is TGTGCCAGCAGTCGGCAGGACGCCACCTACGAGCAGTACTTC. Protein product: CASSRQDATYEQYF.

With regard to this clonotype: Possible read error: a much larger clone is one base away. This sequence joins TRBV6-1 and TRBJ1-5; possibly TRBD1 for D (5 bases). The CDR3 contains 14 residues. The germline gives CDR1 MNHNS, CDR2 SASEGT. The V end lost 6 bases, the J end lost 5 bases, and 14 bases lay between the germline ends. DNA for the CDR3: TGTGCCAGCAGAGAGGGGACTGGAGATCAGCCCCAGCATTTT. Translated: CASREGTGDQPQHF.